The rows below give T cell receptor beta chains drawn from one sample of a study of blood T cell repertoires in COVID-19. Clones were sequenced by immunoSEQ multiplex PCR, and TCRdb holds only the in-frame ones, with some missing. The sample lists about 280,000 clones, roughly 85% occurring once. The material sequenced was peripheral blood. The receptors stem from a man between 50 and 59 years old with active or convalescent COVID-19. Both conserved end residues are part of each CDR3. Fields, in order: clone size, V gene, D gene, J gene, CDR3 protein, CDR3 DNA. The D gene is left open where the match is weak. Clone size appears in some rows only: once, few, many, or a class for an expanded clone.

clone size: -; V gene: TRBV9; D gene: TRBD2; J gene: TRBJ2-2; CDR3 protein: CASSGGTSGTGELFF; CDR3 DNA: TGTGCCAGCAGCGGGGGGACTAGCGGTACCGGGGAGCTGTTTTTT
clone size: -; V gene: TRBV6-5; D gene: -; J gene: TRBJ1-5; CDR3 protein: CASRPQQARGQPQHF; CDR3 DNA: TGTGCCAGCAGACCGCAGCAGGCCCGGGGTCAGCCCCAGCATTTT
clone size: -; V gene: TRBV5-6; D gene: -; J gene: TRBJ2-6; CDR3 protein: CASSPRFVGPTSWANVLTF; CDR3 DNA: TGTGCCAGCAGCCCCCGGTTTGTGGGCCCCACCAGCTGGGCCAACGTCCTGACTTTC
clone size: -; V gene: TRBV3-1/TRBV3-2; D gene: TRBD2; J gene: TRBJ2-1; CDR3 protein: CASSQGLVSSEQFF; CDR3 DNA: TGTGCCAGCAGCCAGGGACTAGTCTCGAGTGAGCAGTTCTTC
clone size: -; V gene: TRBV10-3; D gene: -; J gene: TRBJ2-1; CDR3 protein: CAIRSQNRDGMRERNEQFF; CDR3 DNA: TGTGCCATCAGATCACAAAACAGGGATGGTATGCGGGAGAGAAATGAGCAGTTCTTC
clone size: -; V gene: TRBV19; D gene: TRBD1; J gene: TRBJ1-6; CDR3 protein: CASSMEGRGFRSPLHF; CDR3 DNA: TGTGCCAGTAGTATGGAGGGCAGGGGGTTTCGATCACCCCTCCACTTT
clone size: -; V gene: TRBV27; D gene: TRBD2; J gene: TRBJ2-2; CDR3 protein: CASSLSGTNTGELFF; CDR3 DNA: TGTGCCAGCAGCCTTAGCGGGACGAACACCGGGGAGCTGTTTTTT
clone size: -; V gene: TRBV15; D gene: TRBD1; J gene: TRBJ2-1; CDR3 protein: CATSRSYRDRSYNEQFF; CDR3 DNA: TGTGCCACCAGCAGGTCTTACAGGGACAGGAGCTACAATGAGCAGTTCTTC
clone size: -; V gene: TRBV5-5; D gene: -; J gene: TRBJ1-4; CDR3 protein: CASSRGGEKLFF; CDR3 DNA: TGTGCCAGCAGTCGAGGCGGTGAAAAACTGTTTTTT
clone size: -; V gene: TRBV20-1; D gene: -; J gene: TRBJ2-3; CDR3 protein: CSAFSRDTQYF; CDR3 DNA: TGCAGTGCTTTCTCGCGAGATACGCAGTATTTT
clone size: once; V gene: TRBV3-1/TRBV3-2; D gene: -; J gene: TRBJ2-1; CDR3 protein: CASSQSSGSNEQFF; CDR3 DNA: TGTGCCAGCAGCCAAAGTAGCGGCTCTAATGAGCAGTTCTTC
clone size: once; V gene: TRBV4-1; D gene: -; J gene: TRBJ1-6; CDR3 protein: CASSQETASGSPLHF; CDR3 DNA: TGCGCCAGCAGCCAAGAGACTGCCTCGGGTTCACCCCTCCACTTT
clone size: -; V gene: TRBV6-5; D gene: -; J gene: TRBJ2-7; CDR3 protein: CASTKTGSYEQYF; CDR3 DNA: TGTGCCAGCACCAAGACAGGATCCTACGAGCAGTACTTC
clone size: -; V gene: TRBV30; D gene: -; J gene: TRBJ1-1; CDR3 protein: CAWSQGLTNTEAFF; CDR3 DNA: TGTGCCTGGTCTCAGGGTCTCACGAACACTGAAGCTTTCTTT
clone size: -; V gene: TRBV21-1; D gene: -; J gene: TRBJ2-5; CDR3 protein: CASHRDQETQYF; CDR3 DNA: TGTGCCAGCCACAGAGACCAAGAGACCCAGTACTTC
clone size: -; V gene: TRBV18; D gene: TRBD1; J gene: TRBJ1-1; CDR3 protein: CASSPLDRGRVITEAFF; CDR3 DNA: TGTGCCAGCTCACCCCTCGACAGGGGGCGCGTTATCACTGAAGCTTTCTTT
clone size: -; V gene: TRBV7-8; D gene: TRBD1; J gene: TRBJ2-7; CDR3 protein: CASSYRGPLSYEQYF; CDR3 DNA: TGTGCCAGCAGCTACAGGGGCCCCCTCTCCTACGAGCAGTACTTC
clone size: -; V gene: TRBV28; D gene: -; J gene: TRBJ1-2; CDR3 protein: CASKRGNYGYTF; CDR3 DNA: TGTGCCAGTAAGCGGGGAAACTATGGCTACACCTTC
clone size: -; V gene: TRBV19; D gene: -; J gene: TRBJ1-1; CDR3 protein: CASSMLGAATEAFF; CDR3 DNA: TGTGCCAGTAGTATGCTGGGAGCGGCGACTGAAGCTTTCTTT
clone size: -; V gene: TRBV23-1; D gene: -; J gene: TRBJ1-2; CDR3 protein: CAVPSGHQNYGYTF; CDR3 DNA: TGCGCCGTTCCTTCGGGACATCAGAACTATGGCTACACCTTC
clone size: -; V gene: TRBV6-5; D gene: TRBD1; J gene: TRBJ1-4; CDR3 protein: CASSPVDRGSEKLFF; CDR3 DNA: TGTGCCAGCAGTCCCGTGGACAGGGGGAGTGAAAAACTGTTTTTT
clone size: -; V gene: TRBV9; D gene: TRBD1; J gene: TRBJ1-1; CDR3 protein: CASSNPERGLNTEAFF; CDR3 DNA: TGTGCCAGCAGCAACCCCGAGAGGGGGCTGAACACTGAAGCTTTCTTT
clone size: -; V gene: TRBV30; D gene: -; J gene: TRBJ1-2; CDR3 protein: CAWSVPSAPDYDNYGYTF; CDR3 DNA: TGTGCCTGGAGTGTACCCTCGGCACCAGACTATGATAACTATGGCTACACCTTC
clone size: -; V gene: TRBV3-1/TRBV3-2; D gene: -; J gene: TRBJ1-5; CDR3 protein: CASSQGDNQPQHF; CDR3 DNA: TGTGCCAGCAGCCAAGGCGATAATCAGCCCCAGCATTTT
clone size: -; V gene: TRBV6-2/TRBV6-3; D gene: -; J gene: TRBJ1-6; CDR3 protein: CASSYPGGPFYSPLHF; CDR3 DNA: TGTGCCAGCAGTTACCCCGGGGGTCCATTCTATTCACCCCTCCACTTT
clone size: once; V gene: TRBV11-2; D gene: TRBD2; J gene: TRBJ2-1; CDR3 protein: CASSQPQGGSSNEQFF; CDR3 DNA: TGTGCCAGCAGCCAACCCCAGGGCGGGAGTTCCAATGAGCAGTTCTTC
clone size: few; V gene: TRBV5-4; D gene: TRBD1; J gene: TRBJ1-2; CDR3 protein: CASSRDRARSYGYTF; CDR3 DNA: TGTGCCAGCAGCCGCGACAGGGCTAGGAGCTATGGCTACACCTTC
clone size: few; V gene: TRBV7-9; D gene: -; J gene: TRBJ1-2; CDR3 protein: CASSAGGGYYGYTF; CDR3 DNA: TGTGCCAGCAGCGCAGGCGGGGGTTACTATGGCTACACCTTC
clone size: -; V gene: TRBV11-1; D gene: TRBD1; J gene: TRBJ2-3; CDR3 protein: CASSGTASTDTQYF; CDR3 DNA: TGTGCCAGCAGCGGGACAGCTAGCACAGATACGCAGTATTTT
clone size: few; V gene: TRBV19; D gene: TRBD1; J gene: TRBJ1-1; CDR3 protein: CASSRGQGRGTEAFF; CDR3 DNA: TGTGCCAGTAGTAGAGGACAGGGAAGAGGGACTGAAGCTTTCTTT
clone size: -; V gene: TRBV19; D gene: TRBD1; J gene: TRBJ1-1; CDR3 protein: CASSIVLNRGDEAFF; CDR3 DNA: TGTGCCAGTAGTATAGTATTGAACAGGGGAGACGAAGCTTTCTTT
clone size: -; V gene: TRBV30; D gene: -; J gene: TRBJ2-2; CDR3 protein: CAWSVGQTGLGELFF; CDR3 DNA: TGTGCCTGGAGTGTAGGCCAAACGGGGTTGGGGGAGCTGTTTTTT
clone size: -; V gene: TRBV5-1; D gene: -; J gene: TRBJ2-2; CDR3 protein: CASSLEEVTGELFF; CDR3 DNA: TGCGCCAGCAGCTTGGAAGAGGTCACCGGGGAGCTGTTTTTT
clone size: -; V gene: TRBV12-5; D gene: -; J gene: TRBJ2-7; CDR3 protein: CASGLAQGSYEQYF; CDR3 DNA: TGTGCTAGTGGTTTGGCTCAGGGTTCCTACGAGCAGTACTTC
clone size: -; V gene: TRBV20-1; D gene: TRBD1; J gene: TRBJ1-2; CDR3 protein: CSARTGDGYTF; CDR3 DNA: TGCAGTGCCAGGACAGGGGATGGCTACACCTTC
clone size: -; V gene: TRBV5-6; D gene: TRBD1; J gene: TRBJ1-5; CDR3 protein: CASSLDRGPQHF; CDR3 DNA: TGTGCCAGCAGCTTGGACAGGGGGCCCCAGCATTTT
clone size: once; V gene: TRBV5-1; D gene: TRBD2; J gene: TRBJ2-7; CDR3 protein: CASSPRQTGGRRNEQYF; CDR3 DNA: TGCGCCAGCAGCCCTAGACAAACGGGCGGGAGGAGGAACGAGCAGTACTTC
clone size: -; V gene: TRBV2; D gene: -; J gene: TRBJ1-4; CDR3 protein: CASSTGLLRGEKLFF; CDR3 DNA: TGTGCCAGCAGTACGGGCCTCCTAAGGGGCGAAAAACTGTTTTTT
clone size: once; V gene: TRBV27; D gene: -; J gene: TRBJ2-1; CDR3 protein: CASSLGTPPPNEQFF; CDR3 DNA: TGTGCCAGCAGTTTAGGGACTCCTCCCCCCAATGAGCAGTTCTTC
clone size: -; V gene: TRBV28; D gene: -; J gene: TRBJ2-7; CDR3 protein: CASRLSGSSYEQYF; CDR3 DNA: TGTGCCAGCAGACTTAGCGGAAGCTCCTACGAGCAGTACTTC
clone size: -; V gene: TRBV19; D gene: -; J gene: TRBJ1-2; CDR3 protein: CASSMVTRNYGYTF; CDR3 DNA: TGTGCCAGTAGTATGGTCACGCGAAACTATGGCTACACCTTC
clone size: -; V gene: TRBV7-6; D gene: TRBD2; J gene: TRBJ2-3; CDR3 protein: CASSLETTSGRTTDTQYF; CDR3 DNA: TGTGCCAGCAGCTTAGAAACTACTAGCGGGAGAACTACAGATACGCAGTATTTT
clone size: -; V gene: TRBV28; D gene: TRBD1; J gene: TRBJ2-2; CDR3 protein: CASSLPDRVKTGELFF; CDR3 DNA: TGTGCCAGCAGTTTGCCGGACAGGGTCAAAACCGGGGAGCTGTTTTTT
clone size: -; V gene: TRBV12-5; D gene: TRBD2; J gene: TRBJ2-3; CDR3 protein: CASAPRLAGLDSTDTQYF; CDR3 DNA: TGTGCTAGTGCCCCGCGACTAGCGGGACTTGATAGCACAGATACGCAGTATTTT
clone size: -; V gene: TRBV30; D gene: -; J gene: TRBJ2-6; CDR3 protein: CAWSVVIGSGISGANVLTF; CDR3 DNA: TGTGCCTGGAGTGTAGTAATAGGTTCCGGGATATCTGGGGCCAACGTCCTGACTTTC
clone size: -; V gene: TRBV19; D gene: TRBD1; J gene: TRBJ1-5; CDR3 protein: CASRTTGQVGNQPQHF; CDR3 DNA: TGTGCCAGTAGGACGACGGGACAGGTTGGAAATCAGCCCCAGCATTTT
clone size: once; V gene: TRBV5-1; D gene: TRBD1; J gene: TRBJ1-2; CDR3 protein: CASSLEGRGQSYGYTF; CDR3 DNA: TGCGCCAGCAGCTTGGAGGGTAGGGGGCAGTCTTATGGCTACACCTTC
clone size: -; V gene: TRBV28; D gene: -; J gene: TRBJ1-5; CDR3 protein: CASSTGLIGQPQHF; CDR3 DNA: TGTGCCAGCAGTACAGGGTTAATAGGGCAGCCCCAGCATTTT